The following is a TCR beta chain sequence with its context. Its antigen is unidentified. This sample was taken from a study of T cell responses to AZD1222 COVID-19 vaccine. Overall study context: Doses given second, at about 4 or about 12 weeks, were pooled. Study results and limitations: Repertoire collection took place solely once the T cell response had peaked.

CDR3 size: 14 residues. Trimming removed 0 bases from V and 3 bases from J, with 8 bases in between. CDR1 is LGHNA, CDR2 YSLEER, per germline. This table comes from immunoSEQ multiplex PCR, and its TCRdb copy is limited to in-frame clones, with some not included. The sample holds about 140,000 clones, more than 80% seen once. The sequence was obtained from an adult in good health. The chain links TRBV4-3 to TRBJ1-1; D is possibly TRBD1 (6 bases). Sequencing used peripheral blood, obtained on day 0 of AZD1222 vaccination. The CDR3 sequence is CASSQEGGYTEAFF. In DNA, the CDR3 is TGCGCCAGCAGCCAAGAAGGGGGATACACTGAAGCTTTCTTT.